This passage covers 20 T cell receptor beta chains from one sample sequenced in a study of blood T cell repertoires in COVID-19. Some clones are missing from TCRdb's copy, which holds only in-frame ones; the method was immunoSEQ multiplex PCR. The sample lists approximately 68,000 clones, roughly 81% seen once, with around a tenth in the top ten. Sequencing was done on a sample of peripheral blood. The receptors stem from a human donor in a cohort sampled during active COVID-19.

The CDR3 here is CASSPGSTGSYEQYF. DNA for the CDR3: TGTGCCAGTAGCCCCGGTTCGACAGGATCCTACGAGCAGTACTTC. The rearrangement joins TRBV19 to TRBJ2-7; TRBD1 might be the D (6 bases). V lost 6 bases, J lost 1 base, and 16 bases lay in between. The length of the CDR3 is 15 residues. Germline V gives CDR1 LNHDA, CDR2 SQIVND (reference sequence).

This clone has just a few counts. V and J are TRBV30 and TRBJ1-1, with a possible D match to TRBD1 (5 bases). V shed 4 bases and J shed 6 bases, with 15 bases lying between them. Per germline, CDR1 GTSNPN and CDR2 SVGIG (reference sequence). This CDR3 has 13 amino acids. In DNA form, the CDR3 reads TGTGCCTGGAAAAGTTGGGGGGGACCTGAAGCTTTCTTT. This gives the protein CAWKSWGGPEAFF.

This clone was detected only a few times. The CDR3: CASSPPGQNSNQPQHF. The CDR3 DNA is TGTGCCAGCTCACCCCCGGGACAGAATAGCAATCAGCCCCAGCATTTT. The chain has TRBV18 and TRBJ1-5; TRBD1 matches 7 bases. Germline CDR1 and CDR2: KGHSH and LQKENI. The length of the CDR3 is 16 residues. After removal of 3 bases from V and 0 bases from J, the junction contained 5 bases not matched to a gene.

The gene calls are TRBV19 and TRBJ1-2, with 7 bases fitting TRBD1. The CDR3 is made up of 17 amino acids. Per the germline V gene, CDR1 is LNHDA and CDR2 is SQIVND (reference sequence). V lost 5 bases, J lost 4 bases, and 16 bases stayed unmatched. The CDR3 region has the DNA TGTGCCAGTAGTTCGACAGGGTGGCCCAGTCCCCGCTATGGCTACACCTTC. It specifies CASSSTGWPSPRYGYTF.

Here the CDR3 DNA reads TGTGCCAGCAGTTATAGCGGGACATATCAGCCCCAGCATTTT. Amino acids: CASSYSGTYQPQHF. The genes are TRBV6-2 or TRBV6-3 and TRBJ1-5, with D possibly being TRBD1 (6 bases). The V end was cut by 3 bases, the J end by 5 bases, with 11 bases between. This CDR3 region has 14 residues. In germline, CDR1 is MNHEY, CDR2 SVGEGT.

The chain links TRBV27 to TRBJ2-1; TRBD2 is a possible D gene (5 bases). V dropped 5 bases and J dropped 0 bases, with 11 bases sitting between them. The CDR3 totals 15 residues. The germline V gene has CDR1 MNHEY and CDR2 SMNVEV (reference sequence). CDR3 in amino acids: CASSPGLSSYNEQFF. The DNA of the CDR3 is TGTGCCAGCAGTCCCGGACTTAGCTCCTACAATGAGCAGTTCTTC.

The rearrangement links TRBV5-1 to TRBJ2-2, with 9 positions matching TRBD1. Germline V gene lookup returns CDR1 SGHRS and CDR2 YFSETQ. The CDR3 covers 18 residues. Unmatched junction bases numbered 13, after V lost 6 bases and J lost 1 base. The CDR3: CASNYLGTGFVNTGELFF. Here the CDR3 DNA reads TGCGCCAGCAACTATTTAGGGACAGGGTTTGTGAACACCGGGGAGCTGTTTTTT.

The J gene is TRBJ1-5, the V gene TRBV27, with 8 bases aligning to TRBD1. This CDR3 contains 14 residues. Per the germline V gene, CDR1 is MNHEY and CDR2 is SMNVEV (reference sequence). With V trimmed by 5 bases and J by 6 bases, 6 bases remained unmatched. DNA of the CDR3: TGTGCCAGCAGTCCCGGACAGGGCTTTCAGCCCCAGCATTTT. Protein product: CASSPGQGFQPQHF.

The V and J genes are TRBV12-3 or TRBV12-4 and TRBJ2-7; D not resolved. The CDR3 is 12 residues long. V gave up 4 bases and J gave up 2 bases, with 6 bases separating them. In nucleotides, the CDR3 is TGTGCCAGCAGTTCTTCAGCCTACGAGCAGTACTTC. Amino acid sequence: CASSSSAYEQYF.

There are a few counts of this clone. The rearrangement uses TRBV30 and TRBJ1-4; 8 positions agree with TRBD1. Trimming removed 1 base from V and 8 bases from J; junction bases left unmatched: 9. The CDR3 is 15 amino acids. Germline CDR1 is GTSNPN and CDR2 is SVGIG (reference sequence). CDR3 amino acids: CAWSAQGVGYEKLFF. CDR3 in DNA: TGTGCCTGGAGTGCACAGGGGGTTGGGTACGAAAAACTGTTTTTT.

This chain joins TRBV7-8 and TRBJ2-1; a possible D gene is TRBD1 (6 bases). Germline CDR1 reads SGHVS; CDR2 reads FQNEAQ. The V end was cut by 4 bases, the J end by 2 bases, with 9 bases between. CDR3 length equals 14 residues. The CDR3, as DNA: TGTGCCAGCAGCTACCGGGACACCTACAATGAGCAGTTCTTC. Encoded protein: CASSYRDTYNEQFF.

This sequence joins TRBV18 and TRBJ2-7; D gene ambiguous. Looked up from germline, CDR1 is KGHSH and CDR2 is LQKENI. This CDR3 has 16 residues. Between the trimmed V and J ends, which lost 5 bases and 2 bases, there was a span of 19 bases. The DNA of the CDR3 is TGTGCCAGCTCATCGCTTGTCGGTAGCCAGCCCTACGAGCAGTACTTC. It encodes CASSSLVGSQPYEQYF.

This chain connects TRBV30 to TRBJ2-7, with 9 bases identical to TRBD1. This CDR3 contains 13 residues. V gave up 5 bases and J gave up 4 bases; unmatched junction bases: 6. Germline values: CDR1 GTSNPN, CDR2 SVGIG (reference sequence). DNA of the CDR3: TGTGCCTGGCGGGGACAGGGAAATTACGAGCAGTACTTC. Translation gives CAWRGQGNYEQYF.

The V call is TRBV6-5, the J call TRBJ2-1; TRBD1 matches at 10 bases. CDR3 length: 14 residues. Germline V gene lookup returns CDR1 MNHEY and CDR2 SVGAGI. J lost 4 bases, V lost 4 bases, and 1 base had no gene match. In DNA, the CDR3 is TGTGCCAGCAGTTCGGGACAGGGGTACAATGAGCAGTTCTTC. Encoded protein: CASSSGQGYNEQFF.

This chain connects TRBV29-1 to TRBJ2-2; weak D call: TRBD2 (6 bases). CDR1 is SQVTM and CDR2 is ANQGSEA in the germline V gene. The CDR3 totals 11 residues. Trimming removed 4 bases at V and 6 bases at J, with 6 bases between. For the CDR3, the DNA is TGCAGCGTTGCGGGGGCCGGGGAGCTGTTTTTT. Protein sequence: CSVAGAGELFF.

This clone was recorded a few times. The rearrangement joins TRBV7-2 to TRBJ2-1; D gene uncertain. This CDR3 comprises 15 residues. The ends were cut back, 1 base at V and 4 bases at J, with 11 bases in the middle. CDR1 and CDR2 (germline): SGHTA, FQGNSA. CDR3 amino acids: CASSLGQTHYNEQFF. The CDR3 DNA is TGTGCCAGCAGCTTAGGGCAGACACATTACAATGAGCAGTTCTTC.

This clone was seen only once. V usage is TRBV7-2 and J usage is TRBJ2-1; the D gene is possibly TRBD2 (5 bases). Trimming cost V 5 bases and J 10 bases, with 21 bases left between them. CDR1 is SGHTA and CDR2 is FQGNSA in the germline V gene. The length of the CDR3 is 15 residues. CDR3 sequence reads: CASSPRRSPGGEQFF. CDR3 in DNA: TGTGCCAGCAGCCCTCGAAGGAGTCCCGGAGGCGAGCAGTTCTTC.

The chain recombines TRBV4-1 with TRBJ2-1, with D hard to call. Germline CDR1 and CDR2: MGHRA and YSYEKL. CDR3 length: 13 residues. V gave up 1 base and J gave up 10 bases, with 11 bases separating them. CDR3 sequence reads: CASSQAPIREQFF. Here the CDR3 DNA reads TGCGCCAGCAGCCAAGCCCCGATCAGGGAGCAGTTCTTC.

The rearrangement links TRBV5-1 to TRBJ1-1; 8 nucleotides line up with TRBD1. Germline trimming cut 7 bases from V and 5 bases from J; bases unmatched to any gene: 4. The CDR3 extends over 12 amino acids. Germline V gives CDR1 SGHRS, CDR2 YFSETQ. The CDR3 region is CASRRGQTEAFF. The CDR3 DNA sequence: TGCGCCAGCCGCAGGGGGCAAACTGAAGCTTTCTTT.

The chain combines TRBV28 with TRBJ2-3, with 9 bases identical to TRBD1. Germline loops: CDR1 MDHEN, CDR2 SYDVKM. The CDR3 has 17 residues. V was pared by 7 bases and J by 1 base, with 12 bases of the junction left unmatched. This CDR3 is CASKEQGAVVGTDTQYF. In DNA form, the CDR3 reads TGTGCCAGCAAGGAACAGGGGGCCGTGGTAGGCACAGATACGCAGTATTTT. Variable domain in full (rest from reference TRBV28 and TRBJ2-3): DVKVTQSSRYLVKRTGEKVFLECVQDMDHENMFWYRQDPGLGLRLIYFSYDVKMKEKGDIPEGYSVSREKKERFSLILESASTNQTSMYLCASKEQGAVVGTDTQYFGPGTRLTVL.